This T cell receptor (beta chain) came from a study of CD8+CD57+ T cells in acquired aplastic anemia. Overall study: The sorted CD4+ and CD8+ cells yielded an average around 3.2 ug of DNA. Study-wide points: Roughly 30 CD8+ CDR3 sequences occurred in both the patients and the controls. Patients did not significantly differ from controls in CD8+ Simpson's diversity.

The V gene lost 0 bases and the J gene lost 13 bases, with 19 bases spanning the gap. CDR3 length: 15 amino acids. From germline, CDR1 is SEHNR and CDR2 FQNEAQ (reference sequence). An expansion of CD8+CD57+ cells by flow cytometry had been shown in patients chosen for sequencing. Therapy had not been given to patients before blood sampling. According to the study, genomic DNA was the template for TCR beta VDJ and CDR3 profiling. TCRdb reprocessed the reads via MiXCR and lists one record per CDR3 protein. The table has a few hundred thousand distinct CDR3 sequences, 82% seen once. Concerning this clonotype: Its antigen is still unknown.

The V and J genes are TRBV7-9 and TRBJ2-1; possibly TRBD2 for D (6 bases). The receptor comes from a human donor with aplastic anemia. Sequencing was carried out using sorted CD4+, CD8+, or CD8+CD57+ T cells (not recorded which) from PBMCs. For the CDR3, the DNA is TGTGCCAGCAGCTTAGCGGAGGGCGCCTATAATTCACAGTTCTTC. The encoded protein is CASSLAEGAYNSQFF.